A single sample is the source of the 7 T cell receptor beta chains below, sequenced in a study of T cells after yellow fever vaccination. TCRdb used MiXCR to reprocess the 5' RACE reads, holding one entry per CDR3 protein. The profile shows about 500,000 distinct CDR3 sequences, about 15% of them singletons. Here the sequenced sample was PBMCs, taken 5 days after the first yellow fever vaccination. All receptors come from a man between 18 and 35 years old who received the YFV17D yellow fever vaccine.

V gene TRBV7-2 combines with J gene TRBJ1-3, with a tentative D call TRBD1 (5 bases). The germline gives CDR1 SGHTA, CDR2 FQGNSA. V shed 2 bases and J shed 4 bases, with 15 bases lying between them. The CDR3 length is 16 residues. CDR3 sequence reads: CASSLSVGRHGNTIYF. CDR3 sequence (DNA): TGTGCCAGCAGCTTATCGGTGGGGCGGCACGGAAACACCATATATTTT.

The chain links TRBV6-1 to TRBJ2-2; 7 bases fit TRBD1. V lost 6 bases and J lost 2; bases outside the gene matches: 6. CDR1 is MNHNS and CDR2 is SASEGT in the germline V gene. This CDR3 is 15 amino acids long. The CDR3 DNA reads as TGTGCCAGCAGGCCAAACAGGGGAAACACCGGGGAGCTGTTTTTT. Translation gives CASRPNRGNTGELFF.

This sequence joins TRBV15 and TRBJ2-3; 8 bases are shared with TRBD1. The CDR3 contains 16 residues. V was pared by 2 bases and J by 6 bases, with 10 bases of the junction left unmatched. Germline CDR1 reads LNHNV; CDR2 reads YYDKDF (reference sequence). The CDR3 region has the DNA TGTGCCACCAGCAGAAGTCAGGGGGCCCTTTCGGATACGCAGTATTTT. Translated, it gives CATSRSQGALSDTQYF. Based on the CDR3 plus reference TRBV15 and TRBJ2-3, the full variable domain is DAMVIQNPRYQVTQFGKPVTLSCSQTLNHNVMYWYQQKSSQAPKLLFHYYDKDFNNEADTPDNFQSRRPNTSFCFLDIRSPGLGDTAMYLCATSRSQGALSDTQYFGPGTRLTVL.

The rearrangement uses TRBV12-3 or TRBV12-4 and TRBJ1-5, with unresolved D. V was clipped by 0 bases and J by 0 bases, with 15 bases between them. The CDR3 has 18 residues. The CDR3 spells CASSLAPERRYSNQPQHF. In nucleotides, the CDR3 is TGTGCCAGCAGTTTAGCGCCTGAACGGAGATATAGCAATCAGCCCCAGCATTTT.

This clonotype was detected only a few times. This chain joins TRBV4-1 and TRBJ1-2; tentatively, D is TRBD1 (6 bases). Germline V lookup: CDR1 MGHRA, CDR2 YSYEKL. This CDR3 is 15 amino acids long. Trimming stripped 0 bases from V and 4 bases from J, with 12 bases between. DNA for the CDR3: TGCGCCAGCAGCCAAGAGCCGGACAGAATCTATGGCTACACCTTC. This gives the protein CASSQEPDRIYGYTF.

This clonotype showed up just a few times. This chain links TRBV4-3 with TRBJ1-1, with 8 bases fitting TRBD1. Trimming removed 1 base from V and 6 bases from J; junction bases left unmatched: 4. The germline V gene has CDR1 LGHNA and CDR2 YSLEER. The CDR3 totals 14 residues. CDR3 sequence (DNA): TGCGCCAGCAGCCAAGCTGACAGGGGATCTGAAGCTTTCTTT. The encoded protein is CASSQADRGSEAFF.

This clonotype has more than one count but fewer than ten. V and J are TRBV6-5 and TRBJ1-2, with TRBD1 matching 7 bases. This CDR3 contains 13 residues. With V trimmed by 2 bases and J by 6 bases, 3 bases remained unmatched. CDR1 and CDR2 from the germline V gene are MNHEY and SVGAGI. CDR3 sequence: CASSYGTVHGYTF. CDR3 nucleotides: TGTGCCAGCAGTTACGGGACAGTCCATGGCTACACCTTC.